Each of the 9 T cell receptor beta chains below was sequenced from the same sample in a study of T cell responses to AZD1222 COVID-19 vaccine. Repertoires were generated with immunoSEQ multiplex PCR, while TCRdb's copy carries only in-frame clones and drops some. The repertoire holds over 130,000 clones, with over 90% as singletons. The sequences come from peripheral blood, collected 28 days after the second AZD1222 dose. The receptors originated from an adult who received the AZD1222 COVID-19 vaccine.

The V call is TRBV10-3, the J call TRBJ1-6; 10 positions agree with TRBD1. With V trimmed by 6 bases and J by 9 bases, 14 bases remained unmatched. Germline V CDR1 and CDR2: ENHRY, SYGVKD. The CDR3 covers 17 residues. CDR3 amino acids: CAIRPTSGTGVASPLHF. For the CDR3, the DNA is TGTGCCATCAGACCGACCTCCGGGACAGGGGTCGCTTCACCCCTCCACTTT.

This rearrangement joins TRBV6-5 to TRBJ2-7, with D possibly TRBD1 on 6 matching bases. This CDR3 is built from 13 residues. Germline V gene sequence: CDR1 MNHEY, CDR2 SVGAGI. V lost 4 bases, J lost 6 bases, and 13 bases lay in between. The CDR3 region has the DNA TGTGCCAGCAGTTCTCTACAGGGCAGCGAGCAGTACTTC. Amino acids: CASSSLQGSEQYF.

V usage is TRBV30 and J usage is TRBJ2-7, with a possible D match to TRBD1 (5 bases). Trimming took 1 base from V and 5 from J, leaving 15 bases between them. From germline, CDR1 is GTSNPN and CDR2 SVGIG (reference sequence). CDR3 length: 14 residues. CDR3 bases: TGTGCCTGGAGTGAGGCAGGGTGGAGTAACGAGCAGTACTTC. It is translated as CAWSEAGWSNEQYF.

CDR3 protein: CASSVSPVRGGNYGYTF. The CDR3 DNA sequence: TGTGCCAGCAGCGTCAGCCCGGTTCGTGGAGGGAACTATGGCTACACCTTC. J is TRBJ1-2 and V is TRBV9; D is unclear. Germline V gene lookup returns CDR1 SGDLS and CDR2 YYNGEE. The CDR3 consists of 17 residues. V lost 2 bases and J lost 2, with 19 bases in between. The full variable domain, its missing parts supplied by reference TRBV9 and TRBJ1-2, is DSGVTQTPKHLITATGQRVTLRCSPRSGDLSVYWYQQSLDQGLQFLIQYYNGEERAKGNILERFSAQQFPDLHSELNLSSLELGDSALYFCASSVSPVRGGNYGYTFGSGTRLTVV.

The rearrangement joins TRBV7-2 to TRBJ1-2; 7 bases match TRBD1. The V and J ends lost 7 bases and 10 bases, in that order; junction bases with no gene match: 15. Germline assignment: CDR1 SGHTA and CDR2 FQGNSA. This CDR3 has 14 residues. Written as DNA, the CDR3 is TGTGCCAGCACCCTACATCGGGGACAGAAACCCTACACCTTC. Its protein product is CASTLHRGQKPYTF.

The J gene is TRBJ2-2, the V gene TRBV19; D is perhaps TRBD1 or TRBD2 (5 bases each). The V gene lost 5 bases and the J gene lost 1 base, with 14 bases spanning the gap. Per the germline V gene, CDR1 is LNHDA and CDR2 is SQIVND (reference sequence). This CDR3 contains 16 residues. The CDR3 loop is CASSEKGPLNTGELFF. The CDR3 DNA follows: TGTGCCAGTAGTGAAAAGGGACCCCTGAACACCGGGGAGCTGTTTTTT.

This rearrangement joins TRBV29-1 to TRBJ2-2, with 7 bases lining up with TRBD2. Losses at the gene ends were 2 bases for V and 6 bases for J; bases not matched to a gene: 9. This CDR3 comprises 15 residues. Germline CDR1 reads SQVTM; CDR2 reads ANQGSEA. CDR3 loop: CSVERSGASAGELFF. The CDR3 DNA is TGCAGCGTTGAAAGGAGCGGGGCTTCCGCCGGGGAGCTGTTTTTT.

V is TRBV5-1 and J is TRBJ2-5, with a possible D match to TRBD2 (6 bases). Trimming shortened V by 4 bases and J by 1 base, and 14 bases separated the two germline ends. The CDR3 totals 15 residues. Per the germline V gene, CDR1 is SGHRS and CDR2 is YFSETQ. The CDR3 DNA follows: TGCGCCAGCAGCGCCCTCCTAGCGACCCAAGAGACCCAGTACTTC. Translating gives CASSALLATQETQYF.

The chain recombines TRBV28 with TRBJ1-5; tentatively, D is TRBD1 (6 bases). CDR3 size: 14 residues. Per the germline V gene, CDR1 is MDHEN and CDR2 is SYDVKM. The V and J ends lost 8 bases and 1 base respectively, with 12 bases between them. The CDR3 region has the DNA TGTGCCAGCGGGGGGCAGGGCAGCAATCAGCCCCAGCATTTT. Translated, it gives CASGGQGSNQPQHF.